This TCR beta chain derives from a study of shared clonotypes between healthy human individuals (dated by TCRdb to the early 2020s). In terms of the full investigation: A couple of women and a few men aged 18 to 49 years were included in the cohort. To estimate repertoire size and how much clonotypes are shared between individuals, the study performed deep sequencing of blood TCR repertoires from a few healthy adults. For each donor, three plates each were used for CD4 naive and CD4 memory, two plates were used for CD8 naive, and one plate was used for CD8 memory. Leukapheresis yielded between about 0.94 and 10 billion PBMCs per donor. Different laboratories and diverse techniques were used to prepare libraries and sequence TCR repertoires, to increase sequencing depth and limit assay-specific biases. Overall study results and their limits: Compared with non-shared clonotypes, clonotypes shared by all four sorted-subset donors had higher generation probabilities. Estimated clonotype richness was generally larger for naive than for memory subsets. Rarefaction of sorted-subset datasets indicated incomplete sequencing despite the large sequencing depth. Roughly 5% of naive CD4, more than 3% of naive CD8, approximately 2% of memory CD4, and about 0.4% of memory CD8 clonotypes were shared across several donors. Based on pairwise subsampling, the degree of clonotype sharing among donors was expected to be affected by sequencing depth. The genetic and exposure-history diversity represented was limited by the small number of donors. Sampling was restricted to blood, and TCR repertoires in tissues likely differ from the TCR repertoires found in blood.

CD8 naive samples were obtained by positive selection for CCR7 among CD45RO-negative cells, yielding a CD45RA+CCR7+ population from which TemRA cells were excluded. The donors were healthy, HIV-negative adults who had no recently reported acute infections or vaccinations. Only Caucasian adults living in Nashville, Tennessee, USA were represented among the donors. After blood collection by leukapheresis, PBMCs were isolated using Ficoll-Histopaque density gradient centrifugation and then cryopreserved in the vapor phase of liquid nitrogen. Analytical flow cytometry was used to check the purity and quantity of each magnetically sorted T cell population. From each sorted fraction, genomic DNA was isolated and quantified by UV absorbance on a Nanodrop 2000c. A note on this clone: Its antigen remains undetermined. Per-base qualities were not stored, and no clone one base away is much larger.

From the germline V gene (reference sequence), CDR1 is SEHNR and CDR2 is FQNEAQ. V loses 6 bases at its end and J loses 4 bases; junction bases beyond the gene matches: 7. The CDR3 goes from the cysteine to the phenylalanine over 14 residues. Only the CDR3 region is kept as DNA, spanning 42 bases read in frame from base 1. Using the deep immunoSEQ assay, TCR CDR3 regions were amplified from genomic DNA by multiplex PCR. Extracted genomic DNA from each cell subset was distributed evenly across all wells of several immunoSEQ 96-well plates, and each plate was treated as a replicate. For sorted subsets, approximately 0.2 ug of genomic DNA, equivalent to 25,000 to 35,000 T cell genomes, went into each replicate PCR. Purified libraries were quantified with a Qubit 3.0 fluorometer, sized on a Bioanalyzer 2100, and re-quantified with the KAPA Library Quantification kit. Every immunoSEQ 96-well plate was sequenced on a separate single-read 150-cycle Illumina NextSeq 550 flow cell. The authors' pipeline ran thus. The immunoSEQ output contained only junctional sequences without quality scores, so filtering could not match that applied to full-length reads. To assign V/J genes and CDR3, sequences were annotated using PyIR, a Python wrapper for IgBLAST v1.9, with IMGT germline references. Any read was removed if the V/J assignment was weak (E-value above 1e-6), the CDR3 was missing, or the read contained stop codons, out-of-frame junctions, or ambiguous translated residues. A V3J clonotype was defined by an identical inferred V gene, J gene, and CDR3 amino acid sequence. To compute the percentage overlap between repertoires, the number of shared unique clonotypes was divided by the size of the smaller repertoire. RTK rarefaction, the Chao1 estimator, and Recon v2.1 estimates of unobserved clonotypes were used to assess repertoire richness. Generation probabilities for all TCRbeta clonotypes obtained by the gDNA method from a handful of donors were computed using OLGA. Entries here come from immuneACCESS through TCRdb and include only in-frame sequences with V and J called. Some clones fail to appear in such tables; in the studies checked, an unresolved V gene covers under half of the shortfall, and the cause of the remainder is unknown. V, J and clone size were drawn from that table, and D and trimming were deduced from the DNA. Recorded for this sample are nearly 2 million clones; about 94% of them occurred a single time. The ten largest clones add up to approximately 1% of the sample.

This clonotype originated in a man younger than 30 in good health. The sample was naive CD8+ T cells sorted from blood. The cell subset or site tag for this specimen amounts to: CD45RA+CCR7+. The receptor chain draws on TRBV7-9 and TRBJ1-2; 8 central nucleotides agree with TRBD1. The CDR3 region has the sequence CASRPDRDIYGYTF. At the DNA level, the sequence is TGTGCCAGCAGACCGGACAGGGACATCTATGGCTACACCTTC.